The rows below give T cell receptor beta chains drawn from one sample of a study of vaccination effects on CD4 cells after COVID-19. Generated by immunoSEQ multiplex PCR, the TCRdb table keeps only in-frame clones and is missing some. The sample shows about 45,000 clones, about 68% of them seen only once. No antigens are known for them. The material sequenced was CD4+ T cells from PBMCs cultured with a peptide pool, taken before COVID-19 vaccination. These receptors all come from a human donor who had a prior SARS-CoV-2 infection. The conserved cysteine and the conserved F or W are not part of the CDR3 here.

len	v_gene	CDR3aa
13	TRBV5-3	ARSPGRGFYNEQF
14	TRBV5-1	ASSLRLAGGRDEQY
12	TRBV10-3	ATSGQTTYNEQF
12	TRBV11-2	ASSLFSGNYEQY
16	TRBV3-1/TRBV3-2	ASSQDFGGTGPYNEQF
11	TRBV11-1	ASSFQSRVGYT
14	TRBV6-4	ASSGGSQSSYNEQF
11	TRBV19	ASSPPALYGYT
11	TRBV12-3/TRBV12-4	ASSLRGSSPLH
14	TRBV7-6	ASSLGRDRVKYEQY
14	TRBV5-4	ASSSGLKRNTGELF
10	TRBV2	ASCTDTDTQY
14	TRBV28	ASSSPGRRLNTEAF